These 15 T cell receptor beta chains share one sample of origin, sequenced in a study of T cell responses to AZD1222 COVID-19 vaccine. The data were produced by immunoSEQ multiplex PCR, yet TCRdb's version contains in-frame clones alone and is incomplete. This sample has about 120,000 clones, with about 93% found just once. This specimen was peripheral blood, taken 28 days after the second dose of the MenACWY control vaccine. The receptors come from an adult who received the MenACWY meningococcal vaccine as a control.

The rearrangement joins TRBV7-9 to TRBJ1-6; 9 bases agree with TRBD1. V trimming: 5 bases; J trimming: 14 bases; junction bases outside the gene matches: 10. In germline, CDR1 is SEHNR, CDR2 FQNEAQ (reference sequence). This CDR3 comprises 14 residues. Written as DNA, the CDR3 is TGTGCCAGCAGCCGACAGGGGGGGTTCAGTTCCCTCCACTTT. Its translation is CASSRQGGFSSLHF.

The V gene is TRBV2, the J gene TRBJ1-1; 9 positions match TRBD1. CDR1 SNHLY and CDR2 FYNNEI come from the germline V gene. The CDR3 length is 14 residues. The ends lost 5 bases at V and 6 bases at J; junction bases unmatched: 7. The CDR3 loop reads CASSRQGVEPEAFF. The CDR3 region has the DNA TGTGCCAGCAGTCGACAGGGGGTAGAACCTGAAGCTTTCTTT. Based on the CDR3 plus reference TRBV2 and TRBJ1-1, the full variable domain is EPEVTQTPSHQVTQMGQEVILRCVPISNHLYFYWYRQILGQKVEFLVSFYNNEISEKSEIFDDQFSVERPDGSNFTLKIRSTKLEDSAMYFCASSRQGVEPEAFFGQGTRLTVV.

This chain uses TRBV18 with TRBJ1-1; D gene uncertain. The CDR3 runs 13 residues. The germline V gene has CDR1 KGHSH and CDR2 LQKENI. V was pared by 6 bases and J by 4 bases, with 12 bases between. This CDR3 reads CASSQALGTEAFF. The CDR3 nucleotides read TGTGCCAGCTCCCAGGCCCTCGGCACTGAAGCTTTCTTT.

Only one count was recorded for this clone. CDR3 sequence: CASSASRDRAYEQYF. Here the CDR3 DNA reads TGTGCCAGCAGCGCATCCCGGGACAGGGCCTACGAGCAGTACTTC. The chain combines TRBV9 with TRBJ2-7, with 9 bases lining up with TRBD1. CDR1 is SGDLS and CDR2 is YYNGEE in the germline V gene. This CDR3 comprises 15 residues. The V and J ends lost 3 bases and 2 bases, in that order; junction bases with no gene match: 6.

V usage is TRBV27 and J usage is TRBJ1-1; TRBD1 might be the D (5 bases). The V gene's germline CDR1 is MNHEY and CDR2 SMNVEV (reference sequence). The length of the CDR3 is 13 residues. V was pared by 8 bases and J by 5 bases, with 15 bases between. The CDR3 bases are TGTGCCAGCTCCTGGGGCGGAGGGACTGAAGCTTTCTTT. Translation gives CASSWGGGTEAFF.

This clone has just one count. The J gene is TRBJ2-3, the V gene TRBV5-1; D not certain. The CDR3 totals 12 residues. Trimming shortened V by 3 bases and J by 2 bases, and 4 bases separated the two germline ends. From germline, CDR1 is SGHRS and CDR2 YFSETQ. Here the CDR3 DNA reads TGCGCCAGCAGCTCTTACACAGATACGCAGTATTTT. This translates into CASSSYTDTQYF. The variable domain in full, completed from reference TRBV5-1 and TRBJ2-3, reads KAGVTQTPRYLIKTRGQQVTLSCSPISGHRSVSWYQQTPGQGLQFLFEYFSETQRNKGNFPGRFSGRQFSNSRSEMNVSTLELGDSALYLCASSSYTDTQYFGPGTRLTVL.

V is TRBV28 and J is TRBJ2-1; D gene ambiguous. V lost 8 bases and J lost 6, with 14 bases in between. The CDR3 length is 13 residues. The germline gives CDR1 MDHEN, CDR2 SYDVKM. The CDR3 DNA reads TGTGCCAGCGCCATGGACGTACCCAATGAGCAGTTCTTC. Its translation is CASAMDVPNEQFF.

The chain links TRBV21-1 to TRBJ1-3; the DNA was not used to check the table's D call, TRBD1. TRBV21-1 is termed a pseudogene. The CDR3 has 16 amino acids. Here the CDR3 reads CASSKKDREGGNTIYF. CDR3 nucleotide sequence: TGTGCCAGCAGCAAAAAGGACAGGGAGGGTGGAAACACCATATATTTT.

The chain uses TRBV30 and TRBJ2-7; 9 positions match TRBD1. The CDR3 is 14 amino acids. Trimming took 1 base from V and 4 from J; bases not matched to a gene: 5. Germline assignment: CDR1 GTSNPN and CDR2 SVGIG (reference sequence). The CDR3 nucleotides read TGTGCCTGGAGTGGGACAGGGGCGCGTTACGAGCAGTACTTC. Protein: CAWSGTGARYEQYF.

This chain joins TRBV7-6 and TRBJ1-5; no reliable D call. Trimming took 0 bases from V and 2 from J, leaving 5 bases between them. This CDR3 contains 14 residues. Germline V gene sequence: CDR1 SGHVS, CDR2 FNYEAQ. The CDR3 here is CASSLAGGNQPQHF. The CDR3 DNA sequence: TGTGCCAGCAGCTTAGCGGGTGGCAATCAGCCCCAGCATTTT.

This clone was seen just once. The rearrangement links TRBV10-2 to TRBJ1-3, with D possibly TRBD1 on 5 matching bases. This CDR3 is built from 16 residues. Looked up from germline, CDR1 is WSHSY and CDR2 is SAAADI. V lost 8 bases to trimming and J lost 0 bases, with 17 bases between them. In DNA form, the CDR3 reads TGCGCCAGCGCGTATGGGGGGAAGAGCTCTGGAAACACCATATATTTT. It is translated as CASAYGGKSSGNTIYF.

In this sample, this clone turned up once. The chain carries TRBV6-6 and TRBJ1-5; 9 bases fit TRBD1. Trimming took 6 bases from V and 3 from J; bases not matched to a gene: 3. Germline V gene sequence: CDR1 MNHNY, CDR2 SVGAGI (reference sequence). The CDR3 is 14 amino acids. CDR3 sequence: CASRTGGFNQPQHF. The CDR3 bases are TGTGCCAGCAGGACAGGGGGTTTCAATCAGCCCCAGCATTTT.

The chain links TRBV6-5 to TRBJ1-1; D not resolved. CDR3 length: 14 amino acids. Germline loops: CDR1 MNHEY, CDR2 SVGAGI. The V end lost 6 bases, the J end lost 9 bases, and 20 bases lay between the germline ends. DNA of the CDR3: TGTGCCAGCAGCGCCGGGGTTGCGCCCGCAAAAGCTTTCTTT. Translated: CASSAGVAPAKAFF.

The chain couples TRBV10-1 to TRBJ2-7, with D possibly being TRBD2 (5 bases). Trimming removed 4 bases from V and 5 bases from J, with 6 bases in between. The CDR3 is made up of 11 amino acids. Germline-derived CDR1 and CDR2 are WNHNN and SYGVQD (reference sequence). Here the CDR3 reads CASSAGDEQYF. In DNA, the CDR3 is TGCGCCAGCAGTGCCGGGGACGAGCAGTACTTC.

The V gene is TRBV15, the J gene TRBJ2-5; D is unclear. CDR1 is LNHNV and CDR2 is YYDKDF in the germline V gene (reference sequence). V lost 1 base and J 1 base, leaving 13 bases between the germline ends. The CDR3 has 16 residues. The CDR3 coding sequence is TGTGCCACCAGCAGAGTACAAGGGTTTGGCCAAGAGACCCAGTACTTC. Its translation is CATSRVQGFGQETQYF. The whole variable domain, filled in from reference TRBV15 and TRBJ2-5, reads DAMVIQNPRYQVTQFGKPVTLSCSQTLNHNVMYWYQQKSSQAPKLLFHYYDKDFNNEADTPDNFQSRRPNTSFCFLDIRSPGLGDTAMYLCATSRVQGFGQETQYFGPGTRLLVL.